This record concerns one T cell receptor beta chain sequence. The antigen remains undetermined. Treatment denoted: 10-day PBMC culture with coronavirus spike peptide pools or control peptides (ViraFEST assay). This sample stems from a study of vaccination and CD4 T cells after COVID-19. The ends were cut back, 0 bases at V and 4 bases at J, with 22 bases in the middle. Per germline, CDR1 MDHEN and CDR2 SYDVKM. The CDR3 spans 19 residues. At the Johns Hopkins FTIC core, DNA taken from cultured CD4+ T cells was sequenced by way of the Oncomine TCR Beta short-read assay. MiXCR was run by TCRdb on the PCR reads, yielding one entry per CDR3 protein. The sample records some 11,000 distinct CDR3 sequences, about 31% being singletons.

The sequence came from a human donor who had recovered from COVID-19. This chain connects TRBV28 to TRBJ1-5, with D possibly matching TRBD1 (6 bases). Sequences were derived from CD4+ T cells from blood, cultured in vitro, sampled after SARS-CoV-2 vaccination. The CDR3 sequence: CASSLWGIQRGEGNQPQHF. The CDR3, as DNA: TGTGCCAGCAGTTTATGGGGGATTCAAAGGGGGGAAGGAAATCAGCCCCAGCATTTT.